This T cell receptor beta chain is drawn from a study of blood T cell repertoires in COVID-19. This clone has a single count. CDR3 size: 16 residues. Germline V gene data show CDR1 as SGHVS and CDR2 as FNYEAQ. V was trimmed by 5 bases and J by 5 bases, leaving 21 bases between them. Sequencing was performed with immunoSEQ multiplex PCR; in TCRdb, only in-frame clones are kept and a portion is missing. The sample lists approximately 300,000 clones; roughly 89% were seen once. This clonotype originated in a man aged 25 to 40 with acute or convalescent COVID-19. The genes are TRBV7-6 and TRBJ2-5; tentative D call: TRBD2 (5 bases). Sequencing was done on a sample of peripheral blood. CDR3 residues: CASSPPDRAGGETQYF. In DNA form, the CDR3 reads TGTGCCAGCAGCCCCCCTGATCGGGCGGGTGGTGAGACCCAGTACTTC.